The text below deals with one TCR beta chain. CDR1 and CDR2 from the germline V gene are SGHTA and FQGNSA. V was pared by 4 bases and J by 8 bases, with 4 bases of the junction left unmatched. The CDR3 runs 12 residues. This record comes from a study of OX40 agonist ivuxolimab in advanced cancers. Libraries were prepared by immunoSEQ multiplex PCR; TCRdb keeps only in-frame clonotypes and omits some of them. The sample shows under 200,000 clones, 94% of them seen only once. Sequenced material: CD4+ or CD8+ T cells sorted from blood, taken in a trial of the OX40 agonist ivuxolimab. The receptor's source is an adult with an advanced solid tumor such as melanoma, head and neck, liver or kidney cancer. This rearrangement joins TRBV7-2 to TRBJ1-2; 7 bases fit TRBD1. This CDR3 reads CASSSQGEGYTF. In DNA, the CDR3 is TGTGCCAGCAGCTCCCAGGGGGAGGGCTACACCTTC.